This is a list of T cell receptor beta chains from one sample in a study of patients and donors after allogeneic stem cell transplantation. TCRdb reanalysed the RT-PCR reads using MiXCR and keeps one entry per CDR3 protein. Here the sample spans about a million distinct CDR3 sequences, roughly 18% being singletons. The sequenced material came from blood, either unsorted or a sorted T cell fraction (not recorded which). These receptor sequences come from a human donor who was either an allogeneic HSCT recipient or a stem cell or donor lymphocyte infusion donor (not recorded which). It is not recorded whose cells these are; they may come from a transplant donor. CDR3s include the opening cysteine and the closing phenylalanine or tryptophan. D genes are given only for firm matches. Expanded clones are given a class, and other clones once, few, many or no size at all.

. | TRBD1 | 15 | TRBJ1-2 | TRBV4-3 | CASSHADRDLPGYTF | TGCGCCAGCAGCCACGCTGACAGGGATCTTCCTGGCTACACCTTC
. | . | 16 | TRBJ1-4 | TRBV9 | CASSVRGPATNEKLFF | TGTGCCAGCAGCGTAAGGGGCCCTGCAACTAATGAAAAACTGTTTTTT
. | . | 13 | TRBJ2-7 | TRBV30 | CARKGRFSYEQYF | TGTGCCCGTAAGGGACGCTTCTCCTACGAGCAGTACTTC
. | TRBD2 | 14 | TRBJ2-1 | TRBV5-1 | CASSFGLAGAEQFF | TGCGCCAGCAGCTTTGGACTAGCGGGGGCGGAGCAGTTCTTC
few | TRBD2 | 14 | TRBJ2-2 | TRBV20-1 | CSHPRGVDTGELFF | TGCAGTCACCCCCGGGGGGTGGACACCGGGGAGCTGTTTTTT
. | . | 14 | TRBJ2-3 | TRBV12-1 | CASSFSSVSPTQYF | TGTGCCAGCAGCTTTTCATCAGTCAGCCCTACGCAGTATTTT
. | . | 13 | TRBJ2-5 | TRBV29-1 | CSVDGASVETQYF | TGCAGCGTCGACGGGGCTAGTGTCGAGACCCAGTACTTC
few | . | 14 | TRBJ1-6 | TRBV25-1 | CASRPTGIGSPLHF | TGTGCCAGCAGACCCACAGGGATAGGCTCACCCCTCCACTTT
few | TRBD1 | 15 | TRBJ2-3 | TRBV12-3/TRBV12-4 | CASSSYRGRTDTQYF | TGTGCCAGCAGTTCATACAGGGGGCGCACAGATACGCAGTATTTT
few | . | 15 | TRBJ2-1 | TRBV5-1 | CASSSSGPYYNEQFF | TGCGCCAGCAGCTCAAGCGGGCCTTACTACAATGAGCAGTTCTTC
. | TRBD1 | 12 | TRBJ2-7 | TRBV12-3/TRBV12-4 | CASTPTGGTQYF | TGTGCCAGCACCCCAACAGGGGGCACGCAGTACTTC
. | TRBD1 | 14 | TRBJ2-2 | TRBV18 | CASSPRGPAGELFF | TGTGCCAGCTCACCAAGGGGGCCGGCCGGGGAGCTGTTTTTT
many | . | 13 | TRBJ1-2 | TRBV12-3/TRBV12-4 | CASSFGRVGGYTF | TGTGCCAGCAGTTTCGGTAGGGTTGGTGGCTACACCTTC
. | TRBD2 | 17 | TRBJ2-3 | TRBV6-1 | CASERLAGAKGTDTQYF | TGTGCCAGCGAGAGACTAGCGGGGGCGAAGGGGACAGATACGCAGTATTTT
many | . | 14 | TRBJ1-1 | TRBV18 | CASSPPGVNTEAFF | TGTGCCAGCTCACCTCCAGGGGTGAACACTGAAGCTTTCTTT
few | TRBD2 | 14 | TRBJ2-4 | TRBV12-3/TRBV12-4 | CASSVGLVADIQYF | TGTGCCAGCAGCGTAGGACTAGTTGCGGACATTCAGTACTTC
few | . | 12 | TRBJ1-1 | TRBV29-1 | CSVEFENTEAFF | TGCAGCGTTGAATTCGAGAACACTGAAGCTTTCTTT
. | . | 16 | TRBJ2-1 | TRBV5-1 | CASSLWRGTFYNEQFF | TGCGCCAGCAGCTTGTGGCGCGGGACCTTCTACAATGAGCAGTTCTTC
few | . | 14 | TRBJ1-2 | TRBV9 | CASSVGRNSHGYTF | TGTGCCAGCAGCGTAGGTCGAAACAGCCATGGCTACACCTTC
. | TRBD2 | 15 | TRBJ2-7 | TRBV15 | CATSPGAGALYEQYF | TGTGCCACCTCTCCTGGGGCGGGAGCCCTCTACGAGCAGTACTTC
many | TRBD2 | 12 | TRBJ2-7 | TRBV12-3/TRBV12-4 | CASSNRQREKYF | TGTGCCAGCAGCAATCGACAGCGGGAGAAGTACTTC
few | . | 14 | TRBJ1-5 | TRBV12-3/TRBV12-4 | CASTPGSSNQPQHF | TGTGCCAGCACCCCCGGTTCCAGCAATCAGCCCCAGCATTTT
few | TRBD2 | 15 | TRBJ2-1 | TRBV10-3 | CAINDLAGGRNEQFF | TGTGCCATCAACGATCTAGCGGGAGGTCGCAATGAGCAGTTCTTC
few | . | 15 | TRBJ2-7 | TRBV9 | CASSPTGTHHYEQYF | TGTGCCAGCAGCCCGACGGGGACCCATCACTACGAGCAGTACTTC
. | TRBD2 | 16 | TRBJ2-1 | TRBV20-1 | CSARRTSGNSYNEQFF | TGCAGTGCTAGGCGGACTAGCGGGAACTCCTACAATGAGCAGTTCTTC
. | . | 14 | TRBJ2-7 | TRBV7-2 | CASSLGRGSDEQYF | TGTGCCAGCAGCTTAGGCCGGGGCTCTGACGAGCAGTACTTC
. | TRBD1 | 15 | TRBJ1-1 | TRBV27 | CASGDRLGLNTEAFF | TGTGCCAGCGGGGACAGGCTGGGATTGAACACTGAAGCTTTCTTT
. | . | 14 | TRBJ2-3 | TRBV27 | CASSSGTTTDTQYF | TGTGCCAGCAGTTCCGGGACAACCACAGATACGCAGTATTTT
many | . | 12 | TRBJ1-1 | TRBV12-3/TRBV12-4 | CASTLGGWEAFF | TGTGCCAGCACCCTCGGGGGGTGGGAAGCTTTCTTT
. | . | 13 | TRBJ2-2 | TRBV6-2/TRBV6-3 | CAGRDKNTGELFF | TGTGCCGGACGGGACAAGAACACCGGGGAGCTGTTTTTT
. | TRBD1 | 18 | TRBJ1-1 | TRBV12-3/TRBV12-4 | CASREDRVIRVSNTEAFF | TGTGCCAGCAGGGAAGACAGGGTGATTCGGGTTTCGAACACTGAAGCTTTCTTT
. | . | 13 | TRBJ2-7 | TRBV5-1 | CASSLYGDYEQYF | TGCGCCAGCAGCTTGTACGGAGACTACGAGCAGTACTTC
few | . | 14 | TRBJ2-5 | TRBV7-4 | CASSLVYLQETQYF | TGTGCCAGCAGCTTAGTCTATCTCCAAGAGACCCAGTACTTC
. | . | 18 | TRBJ2-1 | TRBV7-8 | CASSLVTRGSLSYNEQFF | TGTGCCAGCAGCTTAGTAACGAGGGGGTCTCTTTCCTACAATGAGCAGTTCTTC
few | TRBD2 | 20 | TRBJ2-2 | TRBV10-2 | CASSESKNEASGPPSGELFF | TGCGCCAGCAGTGAGTCGAAGAATGAGGCTAGCGGTCCGCCGAGCGGGGAGCTGTTTTTT
few | TRBD2 | 15 | TRBJ2-3 | TRBV5-1 | CASSKLAGSTDTQYF | TGCGCCAGCAGCAAGCTAGCGGGATCCACAGATACGCAGTATTTT
few | . | 16 | TRBJ2-1 | TRBV9 | CASSIDMKSSYNEQFF | TGTGCCAGCAGTATAGATATGAAGAGCTCCTACAATGAGCAGTTCTTC
many | . | 17 | TRBJ2-7 | TRBV10-3 | CAISESSPGTQNREQYF | TGTGCCATCAGTGAGTCTTCCCCCGGGACACAAAACCGCGAGCAGTACTTC
few | . | 14 | TRBJ1-6 | TRBV4-3 | CASSQGIRSSPLHF | TGCGCCAGCAGCCAGGGAATTAGGAGTTCACCCCTCCACTTT
. | . | 11 | TRBJ1-1 | TRBV20-1 | CSAWTNTEAFF | TGCAGTGCCTGGACGAACACTGAAGCTTTCTTT
few | TRBD2 | 15 | TRBJ2-1 | TRBV10-3 | CAIRETSGRANEQFF | TGTGCCATCAGGGAGACTAGCGGGAGGGCCAATGAGCAGTTCTTC
. | . | 15 | TRBJ2-7 | TRBV6-1 | CASSLLWTVEHEQYF | TGTGCCAGCAGCCTCCTATGGACAGTTGAACACGAGCAGTACTTC